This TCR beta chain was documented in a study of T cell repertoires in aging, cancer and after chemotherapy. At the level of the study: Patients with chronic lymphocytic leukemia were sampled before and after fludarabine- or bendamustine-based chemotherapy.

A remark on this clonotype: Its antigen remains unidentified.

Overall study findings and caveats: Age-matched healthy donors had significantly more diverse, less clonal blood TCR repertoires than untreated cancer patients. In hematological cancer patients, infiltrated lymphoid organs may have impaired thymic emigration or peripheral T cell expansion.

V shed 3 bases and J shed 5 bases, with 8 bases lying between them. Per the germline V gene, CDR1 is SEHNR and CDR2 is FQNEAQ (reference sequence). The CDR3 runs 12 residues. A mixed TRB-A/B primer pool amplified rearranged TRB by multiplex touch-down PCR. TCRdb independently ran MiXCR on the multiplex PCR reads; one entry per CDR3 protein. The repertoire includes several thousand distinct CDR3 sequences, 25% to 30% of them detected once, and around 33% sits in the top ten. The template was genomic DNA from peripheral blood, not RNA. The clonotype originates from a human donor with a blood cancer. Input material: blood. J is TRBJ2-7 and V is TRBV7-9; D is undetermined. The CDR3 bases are TGTGCCAGCAGCTTGTGGGCCGACGAGCAGTACTTC. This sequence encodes CASSLWADEQYF.